These 11 T cell receptor beta chains came from one sample sequenced in a study of post-analysis software for immune sequencing data. Built from TCR beta cDNA, the libraries had unique molecular identifiers in them. Via MiXCR, TCRdb re-called the PCR reads, giving one row per CDR3 protein. The sample yields 350,000 to 450,000 distinct CDR3 sequences, about 40% seen once. Study-wide results and caveats: Controls had lower frequencies than patients of four or five TRBV segments, which included TRBV5-6, TRBV5-1 and TRBV20-1.

Their cognate antigens are unknown. Sequenced: blood. The receptors were sampled from a girl aged 2-9 years with multiple sclerosis.

This chain connects TRBV12-3 or TRBV12-4 to TRBJ2-3; no clear D. The ends were cut back, 6 bases at V and 6 bases at J, with 13 bases in the middle. The CDR3 spans 13 residues. The CDR3 region is CASSPRSSDTQYF. The CDR3 region has the DNA TGTGCCAGCAGCCCTAGGTCGAGTGATACGCAGTATTTT.

V is TRBV7-9 and J is TRBJ1-6; 7 nucleotides align to TRBD1. CDR3 length: 15 amino acids. CDR1 is SEHNR and CDR2 is FQNEAQ in the germline V gene (reference sequence). Trimming cost V 5 bases and J 13 bases; bases outside gene matches: 14. The CDR3 sequence: CASSPSTGLISPLHF. In nucleotides, the CDR3 is TGTGCCAGCAGCCCCTCGACAGGGCTTATCAGCCCCCTCCACTTT.

The rearrangement uses TRBV12-3 or TRBV12-4 and TRBJ2-1; D is unclear. V lost 3 bases, J lost 10 bases, and 19 bases lay in between. This CDR3 contains 15 residues. CDR3 coding DNA: TGTGCCAGCAGTTTTAGAACTGCATCATCCTACGAGCAGTTCTTC. Amino acids: CASSFRTASSYEQFF.

This sequence joins TRBV6-6 and TRBJ2-5; D tentatively fits TRBD1 or TRBD2 (5 bases each). The end of the DNA aligns better with TRBJ2-7, so the J call may be wrong. Looked up from germline, CDR1 is MNHNY and CDR2 is SVGAGI (reference sequence). CDR3 length equals 14 residues. Written as DNA, the CDR3 is TGTGCCAGCAGTTATCAGGGAGATACCTACGAGCAGTACTTC. Translating it yields CASSYQGDTYEQYF.

The chain carries TRBV2 and TRBJ2-4, with no clear D. The germline gives CDR1 SNHLY, CDR2 FYNNEI. This CDR3 contains 13 residues. V lost 11 bases and J 7 bases, leaving 18 bases between the germline ends. CDR3 region: CAGGRDPVNIQYF. The DNA for the CDR3 is TGTGCCGGCGGAAGAGACCCCGTCAACATTCAGTACTTC.

The chain recombines TRBV13 with TRBJ2-7, with D possibly TRBD2 on 6 matching bases. Trimming took 3 bases from V and 6 from J, leaving 9 bases between them. The CDR3 totals 12 residues. Germline V CDR1 and CDR2: PRHDT, FYEKMQ (reference sequence). As DNA, the CDR3 is TGTGCCAGCAGCTTTCTAGCGCTCGAGCAGTACTTC. Amino acids: CASSFLALEQYF.

This clonotype turned up a few times. J is TRBJ2-7 and V is TRBV20-1; either TRBD1 or TRBD2 may supply D (6 bases each). The CDR3 runs 15 residues. Germline CDR1 is DFQATT and CDR2 is SNEGSKA (reference sequence). The germline V and J ends were trimmed by 1 base and 1 base, with 14 bases remaining between them. The CDR3 here is CSARGWGAGSYEQYF. CDR3 bases: TGCAGTGCTAGAGGATGGGGGGCAGGATCCTACGAGCAGTACTTC.

The genes are TRBV11-2 and TRBJ2-1; no firm D call. The V gene's germline CDR1 is SGHAT and CDR2 FQNNGV. The CDR3 consists of 15 residues. Trimming took 4 bases from V and 0 from J, leaving 10 bases between them. CDR3 protein: CASSSLWDSYNEQFF. CDR3 nucleotides: TGTGCCAGCAGCTCCCTTTGGGACTCCTACAATGAGCAGTTCTTC.

The genes are TRBV4-2 and TRBJ1-5; 7 bases are a match to TRBD1. Germline CDR1 reads LGHNA; CDR2 reads YNFKEQ. Trimming took 1 base from V and 5 from J; bases not matched to a gene: 5. The CDR3 consists of 15 residues. The CDR3 DNA is TGTGCCAGCAGCCAAGGATGGCAGGGGGATCAGCCCCAGCATTTT. Translation gives CASSQGWQGDQPQHF.

The chain uses TRBV5-1 and TRBJ2-3; TRBD2 aligns across 7 bases. J was trimmed by 6 bases and V by 5 bases; bases with no gene match: 9. This CDR3 has 14 residues. Germline CDR1 is SGHRS and CDR2 is YFSETQ. The CDR3 DNA reads TGCGCCAGCAGTGCTAGCGGTATGGCGGATACGCAGTATTTT. Translated, it gives CASSASGMADTQYF.

This clonotype was counted only a few times. V gene TRBV12-3 or TRBV12-4 combines with J gene TRBJ2-1; 7 bases agree with TRBD1. After removal of 4 bases from V and 6 bases from J, the junction contained 9 bases not matched to a gene. The CDR3 spans 15 residues. The CDR3 is CASSSRQGVGNEQFF. The CDR3 DNA follows: TGTGCCAGCAGTTCCAGACAGGGTGTGGGCAATGAGCAGTTCTTC.